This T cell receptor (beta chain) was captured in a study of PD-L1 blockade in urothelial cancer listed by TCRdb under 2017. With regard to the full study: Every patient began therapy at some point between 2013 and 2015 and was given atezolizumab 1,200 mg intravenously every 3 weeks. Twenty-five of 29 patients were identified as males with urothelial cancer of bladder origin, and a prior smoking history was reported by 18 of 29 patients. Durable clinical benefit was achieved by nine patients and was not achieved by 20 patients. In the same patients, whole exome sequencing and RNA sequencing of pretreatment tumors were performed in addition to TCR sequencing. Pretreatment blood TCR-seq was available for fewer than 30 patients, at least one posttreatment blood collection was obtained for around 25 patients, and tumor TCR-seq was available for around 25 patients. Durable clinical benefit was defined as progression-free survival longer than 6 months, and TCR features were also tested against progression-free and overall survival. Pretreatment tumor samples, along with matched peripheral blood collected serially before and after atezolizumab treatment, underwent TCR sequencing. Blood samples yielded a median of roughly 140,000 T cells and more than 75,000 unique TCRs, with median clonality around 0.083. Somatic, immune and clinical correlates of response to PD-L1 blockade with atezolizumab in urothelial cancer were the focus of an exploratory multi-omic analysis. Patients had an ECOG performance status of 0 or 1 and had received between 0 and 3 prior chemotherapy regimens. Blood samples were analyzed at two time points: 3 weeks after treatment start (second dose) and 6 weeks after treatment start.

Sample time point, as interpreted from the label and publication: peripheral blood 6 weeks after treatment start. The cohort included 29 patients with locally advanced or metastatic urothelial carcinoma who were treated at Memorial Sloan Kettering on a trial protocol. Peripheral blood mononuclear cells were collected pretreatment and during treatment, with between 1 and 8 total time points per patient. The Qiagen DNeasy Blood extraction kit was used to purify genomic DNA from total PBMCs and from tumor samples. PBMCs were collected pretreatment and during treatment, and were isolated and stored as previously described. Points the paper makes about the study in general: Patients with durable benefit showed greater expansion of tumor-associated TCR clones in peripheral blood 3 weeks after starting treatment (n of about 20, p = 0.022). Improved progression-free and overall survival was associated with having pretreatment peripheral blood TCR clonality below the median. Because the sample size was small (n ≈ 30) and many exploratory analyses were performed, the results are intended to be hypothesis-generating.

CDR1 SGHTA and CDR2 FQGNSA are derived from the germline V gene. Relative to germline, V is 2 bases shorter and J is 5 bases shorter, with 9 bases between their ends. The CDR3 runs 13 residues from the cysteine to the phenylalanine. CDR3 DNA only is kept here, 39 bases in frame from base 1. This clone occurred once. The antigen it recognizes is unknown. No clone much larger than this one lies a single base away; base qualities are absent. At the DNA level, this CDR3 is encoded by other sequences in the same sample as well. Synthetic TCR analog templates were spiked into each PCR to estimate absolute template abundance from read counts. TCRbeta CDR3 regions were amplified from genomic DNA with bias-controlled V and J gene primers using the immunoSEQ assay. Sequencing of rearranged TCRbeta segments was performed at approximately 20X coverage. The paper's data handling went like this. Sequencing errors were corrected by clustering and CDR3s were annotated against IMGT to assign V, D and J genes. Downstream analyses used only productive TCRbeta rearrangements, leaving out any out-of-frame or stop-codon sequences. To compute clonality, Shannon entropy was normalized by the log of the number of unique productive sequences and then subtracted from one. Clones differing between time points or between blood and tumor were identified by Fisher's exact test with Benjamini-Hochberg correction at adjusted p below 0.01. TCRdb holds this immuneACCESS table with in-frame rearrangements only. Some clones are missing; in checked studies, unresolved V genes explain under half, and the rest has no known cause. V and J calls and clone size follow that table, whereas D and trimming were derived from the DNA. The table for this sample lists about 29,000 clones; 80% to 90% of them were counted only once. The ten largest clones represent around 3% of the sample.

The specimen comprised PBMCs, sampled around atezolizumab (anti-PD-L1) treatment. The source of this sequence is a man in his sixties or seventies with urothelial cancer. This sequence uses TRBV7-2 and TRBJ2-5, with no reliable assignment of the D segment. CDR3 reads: CASSLRHGETQYF. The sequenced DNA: TGTGCCAGCAGCTTACGGCACGGGGAGACCCAGTACTTC.